Listed below are T cell receptor beta chains from one sample, sequenced in a study of long-term antiretroviral therapy in people with HIV. Only in-frame clones appear in the TCRdb table, and some are missing; sequencing was by immunoSEQ multiplex PCR. Among 20,000 or so clones listed, 70% to 85% were seen once. The sample in question was unsorted PBMCs, obtained 4.4 years after starting antiretroviral therapy. The receptors were gathered from a man aged 30 to 45 with HIV. Both conserved end residues are part of each CDR3. Each record gives: J gene, D gene, clone size, V gene, CDR3 protein, CDR3 DNA. A D gene is named only where the DNA matches it firmly. Rows give clone size only sometimes, using once, few, many, or a class for an expanded clone.

j_call: TRBJ2-1; d_call: TRBD2; clone_size: NA; v_call: TRBV27; cdr3_aa: CASSRTGLAHYNEQFF; cdr3_nt: TGTGCCAGCAGTCGTACGGGACTAGCGCATTACAATGAGCAGTTCTTC
j_call: TRBJ2-1; d_call: NA; clone_size: NA; v_call: TRBV27; cdr3_aa: CASSPRWDIAEQFF; cdr3_nt: TGTGCCAGCAGTCCCCGATGGGATATAGCTGAGCAGTTCTTC
j_call: TRBJ1-1; d_call: TRBD1; clone_size: NA; v_call: TRBV18; cdr3_aa: CASSEPGGNRGPTSAFF; cdr3_nt: TGTGCCAGCTCGGAACCAGGTGGTAACAGGGGGCCCACCAGCGCTTTCTTT
j_call: TRBJ1-5; d_call: TRBD1; clone_size: NA; v_call: TRBV29-1; cdr3_aa: CSGPGTGKSQGDQPQHF; cdr3_nt: TGCAGCGGCCCCGGGACAGGAAAGTCCCAAGGGGATCAGCCCCAGCATTTT
j_call: TRBJ1-2; d_call: NA; clone_size: NA; v_call: TRBV10-3; cdr3_aa: CAISTTGKDYGYTF; cdr3_nt: TGTGCCATCAGTACTACAGGGAAGGACTATGGCTACACCTTC
j_call: TRBJ1-2; d_call: TRBD1; clone_size: NA; v_call: TRBV4-1; cdr3_aa: CASLGTAPASNYGYTF; cdr3_nt: TGCGCCAGCTTAGGGACAGCCCCGGCCTCTAACTATGGCTACACCTTC
j_call: TRBJ2-1; d_call: NA; clone_size: NA; v_call: TRBV7-3; cdr3_aa: CASSFAGWDNEQFF; cdr3_nt: TGTGCCAGCAGCTTCGCGGGGTGGGACAATGAGCAGTTCTTC
j_call: TRBJ2-7; d_call: NA; clone_size: medium-sized; v_call: TRBV27; cdr3_aa: CASRYLSGREQYF; cdr3_nt: TGTGCCAGCAGATACTTATCGGGCCGCGAGCAGTACTTC
j_call: TRBJ1-1; d_call: NA; clone_size: NA; v_call: TRBV5-5; cdr3_aa: CASSLARRGDTEAFF; cdr3_nt: TGTGCCAGCAGCTTGGCCCGTCGGGGGGATACTGAAGCTTTCTTT
j_call: TRBJ2-3; d_call: TRBD2; clone_size: once; v_call: TRBV7-9; cdr3_aa: CASSLGLAATDTQYF; cdr3_nt: TGTGCCAGCAGCTTAGGGCTAGCGGCCACAGATACGCAGTATTTT
j_call: TRBJ2-3; d_call: NA; clone_size: few; v_call: TRBV5-6; cdr3_aa: CASSLAHGDGRVRDTQYF; cdr3_nt: TGTGCCAGCAGCTTGGCCCATGGCGATGGCAGGGTCAGAGATACGCAGTATTTT
j_call: TRBJ1-1; d_call: NA; clone_size: NA; v_call: TRBV19; cdr3_aa: CASRGAPVTEAFF; cdr3_nt: TGTGCCAGTAGGGGGGCTCCGGTCACTGAAGCTTTCTTT
j_call: TRBJ1-1; d_call: TRBD1; clone_size: NA; v_call: TRBV5-5; cdr3_aa: CASSLVGAGTGKNTEAFF; cdr3_nt: TGTGCCAGCAGCTTGGTGGGGGCCGGGACAGGGAAGAACACTGAAGCTTTCTTT
j_call: TRBJ2-7; d_call: NA; clone_size: NA; v_call: TRBV7-2; cdr3_aa: CASSSESSSYEQYF; cdr3_nt: TGTGCCAGCAGCTCCGAGTCCTCCTCCTACGAGCAGTACTTC
j_call: TRBJ1-5; d_call: TRBD1; clone_size: NA; v_call: TRBV7-9; cdr3_aa: CASSLAGQGGINQPQHF; cdr3_nt: TGTGCCAGCAGCTTAGCGGGACAGGGAGGGATCAATCAGCCCCAGCATTTT
j_call: TRBJ2-2; d_call: NA; clone_size: NA; v_call: TRBV9; cdr3_aa: CASSETDPGAGELFF; cdr3_nt: TGTGCCAGCAGCGAGACGGACCCTGGCGCCGGGGAGCTGTTTTTT
j_call: TRBJ1-2; d_call: NA; clone_size: NA; v_call: TRBV6-5; cdr3_aa: CASSYQGSNYGYTF; cdr3_nt: TGTGCCAGCAGTTACCAGGGCAGTAACTATGGCTACACCTTC
j_call: TRBJ2-1; d_call: NA; clone_size: NA; v_call: TRBV11-2; cdr3_aa: CASSLGYSGEYNEQFF; cdr3_nt: TGTGCCAGCAGCTTAGGGTATAGCGGAGAATACAATGAGCAGTTCTTC
j_call: TRBJ2-7; d_call: NA; clone_size: NA; v_call: TRBV29-1; cdr3_aa: CSVGEPYEQYF; cdr3_nt: TGCAGCGTTGGCGAGCCCTACGAGCAGTACTTC
j_call: TRBJ2-2; d_call: NA; clone_size: NA; v_call: TRBV14; cdr3_aa: CASSQVATTNTGELFF; cdr3_nt: TGTGCCAGCAGCCAAGTAGCGACTACCAACACCGGGGAGCTGTTTTTT
j_call: TRBJ2-7; d_call: TRBD1; clone_size: NA; v_call: TRBV6-6; cdr3_aa: CASRPGQGSEKYF; cdr3_nt: TGTGCCAGCAGGCCGGGACAGGGCTCAGAAAAGTACTTC
j_call: TRBJ1-1; d_call: NA; clone_size: few; v_call: TRBV5-1; cdr3_aa: CASSLAGEYTEAFF; cdr3_nt: TGCGCCAGCAGCTTGGCGGGGGAATACACTGAAGCTTTCTTT
j_call: TRBJ1-1; d_call: NA; clone_size: NA; v_call: TRBV19; cdr3_aa: CASSIGGQNEAFF; cdr3_nt: TGTGCCAGTAGTATAGGAGGGCAGAATGAAGCTTTCTTT
j_call: TRBJ2-7; d_call: NA; clone_size: NA; v_call: TRBV7-9; cdr3_aa: CASSLTAQGSYEQYF; cdr3_nt: TGTGCCAGCAGCTTAACCGCGCAGGGCTCCTACGAGCAGTACTTC
j_call: TRBJ2-7; d_call: NA; clone_size: once; v_call: TRBV5-8; cdr3_aa: CASSLAYRAGDSYEQYF; cdr3_nt: TGTGCCAGCAGCTTAGCCTACAGGGCTGGCGACTCCTACGAGCAGTACTTC
j_call: TRBJ2-7; d_call: NA; clone_size: NA; v_call: TRBV27; cdr3_aa: CASSSLGRGQVWPYEQYF; cdr3_nt: TGTGCCAGCAGTTCCCTAGGGCGTGGGCAGGTCTGGCCCTACGAGCAGTACTTC
j_call: TRBJ2-7; d_call: NA; clone_size: few; v_call: TRBV27; cdr3_aa: CASSFSGRDEQYF; cdr3_nt: TGTGCCAGCAGTTTTAGCGGTCGGGACGAGCAGTACTTC
j_call: TRBJ2-7; d_call: NA; clone_size: few; v_call: TRBV6-1; cdr3_aa: CASSATYEQYF; cdr3_nt: TGTGCCAGCAGTGCGACCTACGAGCAGTACTTC
j_call: TRBJ2-1; d_call: NA; clone_size: NA; v_call: TRBV29-1; cdr3_aa: CSVEWKGTWSEQFF; cdr3_nt: TGCAGCGTTGAATGGAAGGGGACATGGAGTGAGCAGTTCTTC
j_call: TRBJ1-4; d_call: NA; clone_size: NA; v_call: TRBV6-5; cdr3_aa: CASSTEWGTDEKLFF; cdr3_nt: TGTGCCAGCAGTACAGAATGGGGGACTGATGAAAAACTGTTTTTT
j_call: TRBJ2-1; d_call: TRBD1; clone_size: NA; v_call: TRBV27; cdr3_aa: CASSSGTGGYNEQFF; cdr3_nt: TGTGCCAGCAGTTCAGGTACAGGGGGATACAATGAGCAGTTCTTC
j_call: TRBJ2-7; d_call: NA; clone_size: NA; v_call: TRBV6-5; cdr3_aa: CASSYQGYEQYF; cdr3_nt: TGTGCCAGCAGTTACCAGGGATACGAGCAGTACTTC
j_call: TRBJ2-1; d_call: TRBD2; clone_size: once; v_call: TRBV25-1; cdr3_aa: CASSVGGERFEFF; cdr3_nt: TGTGCCAGCTCGGTCGGGGGGGAAAGGTTTGAGTTCTTC
j_call: TRBJ2-7; d_call: TRBD1; clone_size: NA; v_call: TRBV5-6; cdr3_aa: CASSTGTGYEQYF; cdr3_nt: TGTGCCAGCTCGACGGGGACAGGGTACGAGCAGTACTTC
j_call: TRBJ2-7; d_call: NA; clone_size: few; v_call: TRBV27; cdr3_aa: CASSPSFGGLLYEQYF; cdr3_nt: TGTGCCAGCAGTCCCTCCTTCGGGGGATTGTTGTACGAGCAGTACTTC
j_call: TRBJ1-3; d_call: TRBD1; clone_size: NA; v_call: TRBV6-5; cdr3_aa: CASSFRQGAGNTIYF; cdr3_nt: TGTGCCAGCAGTTTTCGACAGGGAGCTGGAAACACCATATATTTT
j_call: TRBJ2-7; d_call: TRBD1; clone_size: NA; v_call: TRBV18; cdr3_aa: CASSPVGLGQHSYEQYF; cdr3_nt: TGTGCCAGCTCACCTGTCGGACTGGGACAGCACTCCTACGAGCAGTACTTC
j_call: TRBJ2-3; d_call: TRBD2; clone_size: NA; v_call: TRBV7-2; cdr3_aa: CASSLRGGFADTQYF; cdr3_nt: TGTGCCAGCAGCCTTCGGGGGGGCTTCGCAGATACGCAGTATTTT
j_call: TRBJ2-1; d_call: NA; clone_size: NA; v_call: TRBV9; cdr3_aa: CASSVEESGSSYNEQFF; cdr3_nt: TGTGCCAGCAGCGTAGAGGAGAGCGGTAGCTCCTACAATGAGCAGTTCTTC
j_call: TRBJ2-7; d_call: TRBD1; clone_size: few; v_call: TRBV10-3; cdr3_aa: CAISSGQGAYEQYF; cdr3_nt: TGTGCCATCAGTTCCGGACAGGGGGCATACGAGCAGTACTTC
j_call: TRBJ1-2; d_call: NA; clone_size: NA; v_call: TRBV7-9; cdr3_aa: CASSTEGTYGYTF; cdr3_nt: TGTGCCAGCAGCACAGAAGGGACATATGGCTACACCTTC
j_call: TRBJ2-2; d_call: NA; clone_size: NA; v_call: TRBV6-6; cdr3_aa: CASSYSNLNTGELFF; cdr3_nt: TGTGCCAGCAGTTACAGTAACTTGAACACCGGGGAGCTGTTTTTT
j_call: TRBJ1-2; d_call: NA; clone_size: NA; v_call: TRBV6-5; cdr3_aa: CASSYSEDRGYTF; cdr3_nt: TGTGCCAGCAGTTACTCGGAGGATCGGGGCTACACCTTC
j_call: TRBJ2-7; d_call: NA; clone_size: few; v_call: TRBV28; cdr3_aa: CASISGTEYSGMDYEQYF; cdr3_nt: TGTGCCAGCATCTCCGGGACAGAGTATAGCGGGATGGACTACGAGCAGTACTTC
j_call: TRBJ2-1; d_call: NA; clone_size: NA; v_call: TRBV6-1; cdr3_aa: CASSPNNEQFF; cdr3_nt: TGTGCCAGCAGCCCCAACAATGAGCAGTTCTTC